This entry lists 22 T cell receptor beta chains sequenced from one sample in a study of T cell changes during pregnancy in multiple sclerosis. Assay: immunoSEQ multiplex PCR; the TCRdb copy retains only in-frame clones and omits some. The profile shows about 31,000 clones, more than 85% of them singletons. The sample here was CD4+ T cells from peripheral blood mononuclear cells, taken in the second trimester of pregnancy. Receptors originate from a female donor with multiple sclerosis, enrolled in a pregnancy study.

The CDR3 loop reads CSVFRGRGELFF. CDR3 DNA: TGCAGCGTTTTCAGGGGGCGCGGGGAGCTGTTTTTT. This chain connects TRBV29-1 to TRBJ2-2; 8 bases are a match to TRBD1. V lost 5 bases to trimming and J lost 7 bases; unmatched junction nucleotides: 3. Germline CDR1 is SQVTM and CDR2 is ANQGSEA. The CDR3 contains 12 residues.

The rearrangement uses TRBV28 and TRBJ2-7, with 13 positions matching TRBD2. Germline CDR1 is MDHEN and CDR2 is SYDVKM. This CDR3 contains 17 residues. After removal of 6 bases from V and 0 bases from J, the junction contained 8 bases not matched to a gene. The CDR3 nucleotides are TGTGCCAGCAGGACGAGACTAGCGGGAGGCAACTCCTACGAGCAGTACTTC. This translates into CASRTRLAGGNSYEQYF.

This chain connects TRBV6-6 to TRBJ2-1; 8 nucleotides line up with TRBD2. Germline loops: CDR1 MNHNY, CDR2 SVGAGI (reference sequence). V shed 7 bases and J 5 bases; nucleotides not matched to a gene: 10. This CDR3 has 15 amino acids. The CDR3 nucleotides are TGTGCCAGCACCGGAACTAGCGGACCTAACAATGAGCAGTTCTTC. This sequence encodes CASTGTSGPNNEQFF.

The rearrangement uses TRBV7-8 and TRBJ1-1, with a possible D match to TRBD1 (6 bases). The CDR3 is 14 amino acids. The germline V gene encodes CDR1 SGHVS and CDR2 FQNEAQ. V was trimmed by 1 base and J by 3 bases, leaving 9 bases between them. The CDR3 bases are TGTGCCAGCAGCTTAGAGGGGGGGCACACTGAAGCTTTCTTT. This gives the protein CASSLEGGHTEAFF.

CDR3 coding DNA: TGTGCCAGCAGCTTGGAGAGACAGGGGCAAGAGACCCAGTACTTC. This gives the protein CASSLERQGQETQYF. The chain is built from TRBV5-8 and TRBJ2-5; TRBD1 matches 8 bases. The CDR3 runs 15 residues. Per germline, CDR1 SGHTS and CDR2 YDEGEE. Trimming took 0 bases from V and 2 from J; bases not matched to a gene: 3.

V gene TRBV15 combines with J gene TRBJ1-1, with 7 bases that match TRBD1. Unmatched junction bases numbered 13, after V lost 5 bases and J lost 1 base. The length of the CDR3 is 17 residues. Germline V lookup: CDR1 LNHNV, CDR2 YYDKDF (reference sequence). The CDR3 is CATSSGGRVHRNTEAFF. The CDR3 region has the DNA TGTGCCACCAGCTCAGGGGGAAGGGTTCACAGGAACACTGAAGCTTTCTTT.

The rearrangement links TRBV6-1 to TRBJ2-7; D is unclear. The germline CDR1 and CDR2 sequences are MNHNS and SASEGT. The CDR3 has 13 amino acids. V gave up 3 bases and J gave up 6 bases, with 12 bases separating them. CDR3 amino acids: CASSDNVIGEQYF. CDR3 DNA sequence: TGTGCCAGCAGTGATAATGTGATCGGCGAGCAGTACTTC.

This clone came up once. V gene TRBV7-8 combines with J gene TRBJ2-7; TRBD1 agrees at 10 bases. Germline CDR1 and CDR2: SGHVS and FQNEAQ. Trimming cost V 4 bases and J 4 bases; bases outside gene matches: 7. This CDR3 is 15 amino acids long. CDR3 bases: TGTGCCAGCAGCTCCCAGGGACAGGGGCAATACGAGCAGTACTTC. This sequence encodes CASSSQGQGQYEQYF.

The CDR3 region is CASSPLRDPAFF. CDR3 nucleotide sequence: TGTGCCAGCTCACCCCTCAGGGATCCAGCTTTCTTT. The gene calls are TRBV18 and TRBJ1-1, with D possibly matching TRBD1 (5 bases). Trimming stripped 3 bases from V and 10 bases from J, with 12 bases between. Per germline, CDR1 KGHSH and CDR2 LQKENI. This CDR3 spans 12 amino acids.

This chain uses TRBV7-2 with TRBJ2-2; 11 positions agree with TRBD2. Trimming cost V 1 base and J 5 bases; bases outside gene matches: 3. The CDR3 contains 16 residues. Looked up from germline, CDR1 is SGHTA and CDR2 is FQGNSA. Here the CDR3 reads CASSLGLAGQTGELFF. The CDR3 DNA sequence: TGTGCCAGCAGCTTAGGACTAGCGGGACAGACCGGGGAGCTGTTTTTT.

This chain joins TRBV9 and TRBJ2-7, with 8 bases matching TRBD2. Germline V lookup: CDR1 SGDLS, CDR2 YYNGEE. V trimming: 4 bases; J trimming: 3 bases; junction bases outside the gene matches: 3. The CDR3 sequence is 13 residues long. The CDR3 sequence is CASSTGTSYEQYF. Written as DNA, the CDR3 is TGTGCCAGCAGCACCGGGACTAGCTACGAGCAGTACTTC.

The chain joins TRBV29-1 to TRBJ2-1; D is perhaps TRBD1 (6 bases). Per germline, CDR1 SQVTM and CDR2 ANQGSEA. The CDR3 spans 15 residues. V was shortened by 4 bases and J by 2 bases, with 15 bases between the two germline ends. CDR3 bases: TGCAGCGTTGGTCGTCCTCAGGGGACCTACAATGAGCAGTTCTTC. Encoded protein: CSVGRPQGTYNEQFF.

The gene calls are TRBV15 and TRBJ2-1, with TRBD2 identical over 8 bases. With 3 bases clipped from V and 8 bases from J, the junction kept 18 bases outside the gene matches. Per the germline V gene, CDR1 is LNHNV and CDR2 is YYDKDF (reference sequence). The CDR3 has 18 residues. CDR3 nucleotides: TGTGCCACCAGCAGTCCCCTCCGGGGGGGAGGGCCGGCGTATGAGCAGTTCTTC. Protein product: CATSSPLRGGGPAYEQFF.

The chain is built from TRBV29-1 and TRBJ2-5; D unresolved. Trimming removed 7 bases from V and 3 bases from J, with 12 bases in between. The germline gives CDR1 SQVTM, CDR2 ANQGSEA. CDR3 length: 12 residues. The CDR3 sequence: CSEERYEETQYF. CDR3 sequence (DNA): TGCAGCGAGGAGCGCTACGAAGAGACCCAGTACTTC.

This chain uses TRBV15 with TRBJ2-2, with 9 bases that match TRBD1. Germline trimming cut 5 bases from V and 3 bases from J; bases unmatched to any gene: 4. This CDR3 region has 15 residues. Germline V gene sequence: CDR1 LNHNV, CDR2 YYDKDF (reference sequence). The CDR3 DNA reads as TGTGCCACCAGCTTTGGACAGGGGTACACCGGGGAGCTGTTTTTT. Encoded protein: CATSFGQGYTGELFF. Drawing the rest from reference TRBV15 and TRBJ2-2, the complete variable domain is DAMVIQNPRYQVTQFGKPVTLSCSQTLNHNVMYWYQQKSSQAPKLLFHYYDKDFNNEADTPDNFQSRRPNTSFCFLDIRSPGLGDTAMYLCATSFGQGYTGELFFGEGSRLTVL.

This clone has just one count. The V and J genes are TRBV7-8 and TRBJ1-5; D remains unclear. Germline V gives CDR1 SGHVS, CDR2 FQNEAQ. The CDR3 loop spans 15 amino acids. Trimming took 2 bases from V and 6 from J, leaving 14 bases between them. The CDR3 spells CASSLQWISGQPQHF. The CDR3, as DNA: TGTGCCAGCAGCTTACAGTGGATCTCAGGTCAGCCCCAGCATTTT.

This rearrangement joins TRBV7-8 to TRBJ1-1; possible D gene TRBD1, 5 bases. Germline-derived CDR1 and CDR2 are SGHVS and FQNEAQ. The CDR3 consists of 14 residues. The V end lost 5 bases, the J end lost 4 bases, and 14 bases lay between the germline ends. The CDR3 here is CASSPFGQGTEAFF. The CDR3 bases are TGTGCCAGCAGCCCCTTTGGGCAGGGCACTGAAGCTTTCTTT.

The CDR3 DNA reads TGCGCCAGCAGCCCAGGTGGAGGGAAACAAGAGACCCAGTACTTC. Translated: CASSPGGGKQETQYF. The chain uses TRBV4-3 and TRBJ2-5, with a possible D match to TRBD2 (6 bases). The germline CDR1 and CDR2 sequences are LGHNA and YSLEER. Trimming stripped 4 bases from V and 2 bases from J, with 14 bases between. This CDR3 comprises 15 residues.

The gene calls are TRBV5-4 and TRBJ2-3; 10 bases agree with TRBD2. Germline loops: CDR1 SGHNT, CDR2 YYREEE (reference sequence). Trimming cost V 5 bases and J 5 bases; bases outside gene matches: 8. This CDR3 has 15 residues. Written as DNA, the CDR3 is TGTGCCAGCAGGAAAGCGGGAGGGGTTGGAGATACGCAGTATTTT. Translated: CASRKAGGVGDTQYF.

The chain has TRBV5-1 and TRBJ2-1; 8 nucleotides align to TRBD1. This CDR3 contains 14 residues. The J segment lost 7 bases and the V segment lost 1 base, leaving 4 bases of the junction unmatched. Per the germline V gene, CDR1 is SGHRS and CDR2 is YFSETQ. CDR3 sequence (DNA): TGCGCCAGCAGCTTGCTCCGGACAGGGAATGAGCAGTTCTTC. Amino acid sequence: CASSLLRTGNEQFF.

The chain carries TRBV19 and TRBJ2-2; 7 positions agree with TRBD1. The CDR3 contains 15 residues. The germline V gene encodes CDR1 LNHDA and CDR2 SQIVND (reference sequence). V dropped 3 bases and J dropped 10; count of bases not matched to a gene: 11. The CDR3 DNA reads as TGTGCCAGTAGTATCAGGGGGACCCTAATAGAGGAGCTGTTTTTT. Its protein is CASSIRGTLIEELFF.

V usage is TRBV7-9 and J usage is TRBJ1-3; 9 nucleotides agree with TRBD1. Looked up from germline, CDR1 is SEHNR and CDR2 is FQNEAQ (reference sequence). The CDR3 is 14 amino acids. V dropped 5 bases and J dropped 4; count of bases not matched to a gene: 3. CDR3 sequence reads: CASSHTGGGNTIYF. The DNA for the CDR3 is TGTGCCAGCAGCCACACAGGGGGCGGAAACACCATATATTTT.